This T cell receptor (beta chain) was recovered during a study of blood T cell repertoires in COVID-19. About the study: Acute-phase and convalescent COVID-19 samples originated in the United States, Italy and Spain.

V lost 2 bases, J lost 8 bases, and 5 bases stayed unmatched. Germline assignment: CDR1 KGHDR and CDR2 SFDVKD. The CDR3 totals 15 residues. Produced via immunoSEQ multiplex PCR; TCRdb's table is partial and in-frame only. Of roughly 570,000 clones in the sample, about 89% were seen once. The chain uses TRBV24-1 and TRBJ2-1; 10 nucleotides match TRBD1. This clonotype was sampled from a woman aged 45-59 years with COVID-19, enrolled during active disease. Input material: peripheral blood. CDR3 residues: CATSDYPTGGDEQFF. For the CDR3, the DNA is TGTGCCACCAGTGATTACCCGACAGGGGGCGATGAGCAGTTCTTC.